This T cell receptor (beta chain) appears in the sequencing data of a study of T cells in Graves' hyperthyroidism and ophthalmopathy (dated by TCRdb to between 2019 and 2020). Regarding the study in general: Peripheral blood samples were taken at the time of initial diagnosis, prior to any treatment. To identify TCR V-J signatures that set the groups apart, the researchers used a discovery cohort of 90 to 100 patients, made up of 43 with Graves' ophthalmopathy and 57 with stable Graves' hyperthyroidism. Whether ophthalmopathy could be predicted prospectively was tested in an independent validation cohort made up of roughly 19 hyperthyroidism patients plus 17 patients who later progressed to ophthalmopathy. The 75 to 100 discovery patients were randomly split 7:3 into training and test sets. Thyroid tissue and blood T-cell repertoires from roughly six Graves' hyperthyroidism patients were also compared in the study. Following sampling, methimazole starting at 30 mg daily was given to hyperthyroidism patients, and high-dose intravenous methylprednisolone was given to ophthalmopathy patients. According to the paper, TCR Vbeta CDR3 sequencing was carried out on around 140 peripheral blood samples, which came from fewer than 50 ophthalmopathy, fewer than 80 hyperthyroidism and 17 progressor patients.

With respect to this clonotype: It lacks a known antigen. Qualities for individual bases were not recorded, and no much larger clone is one base off.

Stable Graves' hyperthyroidism was defined as no progression to ophthalmopathy during 18 months of follow-up. Hyperthyroidism patients were newly diagnosed, had a disease duration of under 2 months, and were aged 18 to 65 years. Patients with uncontrolled infections, other autoimmune diseases, pregnancy or lactation were excluded. Clinical symptoms, serum thyroxine and TRAb, thyroid ultrasound, and orbital computed tomography formed the basis for the diagnoses. PBMCs were isolated from more than 9 ml of fresh peripheral blood by Ficoll-Paque density gradient centrifugation. Trizol reagent was used to extract total RNA, and RNA quality was then checked on an Agilent 2100 Bioanalyzer. TCR beta CDR3 regions were amplified from RNA transcripts. The first round of RT-PCR for the TCR CDR3 was performed with the HTBI primer set and the Qiagen OneStep RT-PCR kit. Libraries were constructed in a second round of multiplex PCR, after which size selection and purification were performed. Sequencing of the libraries was done on an Illumina HiSeq2000 using paired-end 100 bp reads. In the original analysis: Raw data were processed with SOAPnuke, discarding reads with adapters, uncalled bases, mean Phred below 15, or no exact constant-primer or identifier match. High-quality paired reads were merged with COPE v1.2.5, and unique nucleotide sequences were defined as clonotypes. MiTCR v1.1 was used to align clonotypes to the IMGT TRBV, TRBD and TRBJ reference segments. The analysis included only V-J combinations with a frequency above 0.0001, which together covered 99% to 99.2% of the repertoires. A TCS score was defined as the ratio between F50 (clonal expansion) and ExV (chaos), using BLOSUM62-based TCRdist between CDR3 peptides within each V-J. Welch's t-statistics and random forest reduced fewer than 550 V-J features to roughly 13, which were used in a naive Bayes classifier (R e1071). Using fastp at Q25 and MiXCR, TCRdb reprocessed the public reads and kept productive beta chains. CDR3 protein duplicates are merged, each entry listing the most common genes and DNA. The V and J calls, along with clone size, are taken from TCRdb and not from the paper's own processing. The sample table records a few hundred thousand distinct CDR3 sequences; just under 25% of these occur just once. The top ten clonotypes cover 73% of the sample.

There are 16 amino acids in the CDR3, from cysteine to phenylalanine inclusive. Of all the DNA, just the CDR3 is kept, 48 bases in frame from base 1. Looking up the germline V gene (reference sequence) yields CDR1 LNHNV and CDR2 YYDKDF. The trim is 1 base for V and 0 bases for J, with a gap of 9 bases between the germline ends. What the work shows at the level of the full study, not this receptor alone: Ophthalmopathy was separated from stable hyperthyroidism by a 13 V-J signature model, with just over 85% sensitivity and about 81% specificity obtained in cross-validation and 80%/75% obtained in testing. Most expanded thyroid clonotypes (frequency above 0.001) were also found in blood, which suggests that blood repertoires may mirror thyroid immune responses. During validation, the model predicted progression to ophthalmopathy a median of roughly six months ahead of onset, with almost 71% sensitivity and 72% to 85% specificity. Sample size was not statistically predetermined, and investigators were not blinded to group allocation.

Specimen: blood. The TCR was taken from a man in his fifties or sixties with Graves' hyperthyroidism. The V and J genes are TRBV15 and TRBJ1-4; no D gene can be assigned with confidence. The CDR3 is CATSRGERPTNEKLFF. The sequenced DNA is TGTGCCACCAGCAGAGGAGAGCGTCCAACTAATGAAAAACTGTTTTTT.